The rows below give T cell receptor beta chains drawn from one sample of a study of long-term antiretroviral therapy in people with HIV. Data came from immunoSEQ multiplex PCR; TCRdb stores just in-frame clones and leaves some out. This table holds roughly 33,000 clones, around 72% found once. The source was unsorted PBMCs, collected 3.1 years after starting antiretroviral therapy. Every receptor here comes from a woman aged 45-59 years with HIV. Both conserved end residues are part of each CDR3. D genes are given only for firm matches. Some rows mark clone size as missing; the rest say once, few, many or name a class of expanded clone.

D gene | clone size | J gene | V gene | CDR3 protein | CDR3 DNA
TRBD1 | . | TRBJ1-1 | TRBV7-3 | CASSSASTGGTEAFF | TGTGCCAGCAGCTCCGCGTCGACAGGGGGCACTGAAGCTTTCTTT
. | . | TRBJ1-1 | TRBV30 | CAWSVLQTRLNTEAFF | TGTGCCTGGAGTGTACTTCAGACGAGACTTAACACTGAAGCTTTCTTT
. | few | TRBJ1-3 | TRBV5-5 | CASSWRGPSGNTIYF | TGTGCCAGCAGCTGGCGGGGGCCCTCTGGAAACACCATATATTTT
. | . | TRBJ2-3 | TRBV6-6 | CASSYGLEHTDTQYF | TGTGCCAGCAGTTACGGGCTAGAGCACACAGATACGCAGTATTTT
TRBD2 | . | TRBJ2-7 | TRBV11-1 | CASSLGLAWDEQYF | TGTGCCAGCAGCTTAGGACTAGCTTGGGACGAGCAGTACTTC
. | . | TRBJ2-5 | TRBV5-1 | CASSLAGNQETQYF | TGCGCCAGCAGCTTGGCGGGGAACCAAGAGACCCAGTACTTC
. | medium-sized | TRBJ1-4 | TRBV14 | CASSQDLTGFNEKLFF | TGTGCCAGCAGCCAAGATCTTACAGGGTTTAATGAAAAACTGTTTTTT
TRBD1 | . | TRBJ1-5 | TRBV15 | CATGDPGQGVNQPQHF | TGTGCCACCGGGGATCCGGGACAGGGGGTCAATCAGCCCCAGCATTTT
TRBD2 | few | TRBJ2-7 | TRBV10-1 | CASSAGQRGDYEQYF | TGCGCCAGCAGTGCCGGGCAGCGGGGGGACTACGAGCAGTACTTC
TRBD2 | . | TRBJ2-2 | TRBV5-1 | CASSQGLAGRTGELFF | TGCGCCAGCAGTCAGGGACTAGCGGGAAGGACCGGGGAGCTGTTTTTT
TRBD1 | few | TRBJ1-5 | TRBV10-3 | CAISWGQGDQPQHF | TGTGCCATCAGCTGGGGACAGGGGGATCAGCCCCAGCATTTT
. | . | TRBJ2-5 | TRBV5-1 | CASSLVQSGRQETQYF | TGCGCCAGCAGCTTGGTCCAGAGTGGCCGCCAAGAGACCCAGTACTTC
. | few | TRBJ1-4 | TRBV7-2 | CASSPVVRAGKLFF | TGTGCCAGCAGCCCGGTGGTACGGGCTGGAAAACTGTTTTTT
. | once | TRBJ2-3 | TRBV5-1 | CASSESNTDTQYF | TGCGCCAGCTCCGAATCGAACACAGATACGCAGTATTTT
. | . | TRBJ1-3 | TRBV5-8 | CASSWTLTFSGNTIYF | TGTGCCAGCAGCTGGACCTTAACCTTCTCTGGAAACACCATATATTTT
TRBD2 | . | TRBJ2-5 | TRBV19 | CASSGEGGSQETQYF | TGTGCCAGTAGTGGGGAGGGAGGGAGCCAAGAGACCCAGTACTTC
. | . | TRBJ1-5 | TRBV11-3 | CASSHRGEPQHF | TGTGCCAGCAGCCACCGGGGGGAGCCCCAGCATTTT
. | . | TRBJ1-6 | TRBV19 | CASSFTSYNSPLHF | TGTGCCAGTAGTTTCACCTCCTATAATTCACCCCTCCACTTT